These T cell receptor beta chains were read from a single sample in a study of Ad26.COV2.S vaccination and SARS-CoV-2 variants. Here immunoSEQ multiplex PCR was the method, and the copy in TCRdb shows in-frame clones only, minus some. The table includes fewer than 800,000 clones, about 89% detected once. Sample: peripheral blood, taken in a trial of Ad26.COV2.S vaccine versus placebo. These receptors all come from a person between 18 and 65 years old who received the Ad26.COV2.S COVID-19 vaccine or a placebo. CDR3s leave out the opening cysteine and the closing phenylalanine or tryptophan. The order of the fields is J gene, V gene, D gene, CDR3 protein. D genes are given only for firm matches.

J: TRBJ1-2; V: TRBV15; D: -; CDR3: ATSGQVNYGYT
J: TRBJ2-7; V: TRBV4-3; D: -; CDR3: ASSQRAGLPYEQY
J: TRBJ2-3; V: TRBV7-2; D: TRBD1; CDR3: ASSLVGTGTDTQY
J: TRBJ2-1; V: TRBV18; D: -; CDR3: ASFPDRSPYNEQF
J: TRBJ1-2; V: TRBV5-6; D: TRBD1; CDR3: ASSPGQVQTYGYT
J: TRBJ1-2; V: TRBV2; D: -; CDR3: ASSVSSQGTYGYT
J: TRBJ1-1; V: TRBV14; D: -; CDR3: ASSQAGTEAF
J: TRBJ1-2; V: TRBV27; D: TRBD1; CDR3: ASSFDRAGIRGYT
J: TRBJ2-7; V: TRBV5-5; D: -; CDR3: ASSLEGTGGYEQY
J: TRBJ1-1; V: TRBV18; D: -; CDR3: ASSQRDGTEAF
J: TRBJ2-2; V: TRBV3-1/TRBV3-2; D: -; CDR3: ASSQGRGAWIGELF
J: TRBJ2-1; V: TRBV19; D: -; CDR3: ASSITSLSSYNEQF
J: TRBJ2-7; V: TRBV10-1; D: -; CDR3: ASSERYDTEQY
J: TRBJ2-2; V: TRBV11-1; D: -; CDR3: ASSLRGNSGELF
J: TRBJ2-3; V: TRBV27; D: -; CDR3: ASSLEGVGDTQY
J: TRBJ1-5; V: TRBV24-1; D: -; CDR3: ATSPGGRGQPQH
J: TRBJ2-3; V: TRBV5-5; D: -; CDR3: ASSLGPKGSTDTQY
J: TRBJ2-1; V: TRBV6-2/TRBV6-3; D: TRBD1; CDR3: ASSYPRQGYEQF
J: TRBJ2-1; V: TRBV4-2; D: -; CDR3: ASSQSNAGTYNEQF
J: TRBJ1-5; V: TRBV12-3/TRBV12-4; D: -; CDR3: ASRKVSNQPQH
J: TRBJ2-3; V: TRBV7-3; D: -; CDR3: ASSLNTGARTDTQY
J: TRBJ2-7; V: TRBV6-5; D: -; CDR3: ASMRGGNAYEQY
J: TRBJ2-2; V: TRBV6-5; D: TRBD1; CDR3: ASSGGISTGELF
J: TRBJ1-2; V: TRBV4-3; D: -; CDR3: ASSQAVSYGYT
J: TRBJ2-5; V: TRBV6-2/TRBV6-3; D: TRBD2; CDR3: ASSRGTSGETQY
J: TRBJ1-1; V: TRBV7-9; D: -; CDR3: ASKFGSNTEAF
J: TRBJ1-4; V: TRBV6-5; D: -; CDR3: ASSPLLNEKLF
J: TRBJ1-1; V: TRBV10-1; D: -; CDR3: ASSETDTEAF
J: TRBJ2-3; V: TRBV7-2; D: TRBD2; CDR3: ASSVSSGGGLDTQY
J: TRBJ2-1; V: TRBV6-5; D: -; CDR3: ASSYLAENNEQF
J: TRBJ1-2; V: TRBV7-2; D: TRBD1; CDR3: ASSSGQGYGYT
J: TRBJ1-3; V: TRBV19; D: -; CDR3: ASSTRTVGNTIY
J: TRBJ2-1; V: TRBV7-8; D: TRBD2; CDR3: ASSLEASGPDTNEQF
J: TRBJ2-1; V: TRBV7-9; D: -; CDR3: ASSSPESYNEQF
J: TRBJ1-1; V: TRBV2; D: TRBD1; CDR3: ASTLQGTPEAF
J: TRBJ2-1; V: TRBV5-1; D: TRBD2; CDR3: ASRTSGTTRNEQF
J: TRBJ2-4; V: TRBV9; D: TRBD2; CDR3: ATQIAGLAKNIQY
J: TRBJ2-7; V: TRBV27; D: TRBD2; CDR3: ASSLSIAGGSSYEQY